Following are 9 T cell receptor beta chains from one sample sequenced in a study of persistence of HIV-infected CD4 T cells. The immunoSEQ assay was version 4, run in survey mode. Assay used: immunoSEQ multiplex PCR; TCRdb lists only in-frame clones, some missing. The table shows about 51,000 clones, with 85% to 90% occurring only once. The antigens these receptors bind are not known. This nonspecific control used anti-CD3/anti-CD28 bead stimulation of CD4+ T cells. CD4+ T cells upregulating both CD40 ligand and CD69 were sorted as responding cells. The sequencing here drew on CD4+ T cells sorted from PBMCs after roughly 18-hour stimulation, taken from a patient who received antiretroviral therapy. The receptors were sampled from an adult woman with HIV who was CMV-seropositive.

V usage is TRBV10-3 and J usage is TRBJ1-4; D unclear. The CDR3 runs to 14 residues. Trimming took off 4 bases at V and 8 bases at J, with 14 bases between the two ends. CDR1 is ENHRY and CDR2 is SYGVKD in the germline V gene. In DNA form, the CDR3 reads TGTGCCATCAGTGTTCACGGGTCGGGAGAAAAACTGTTTTTT. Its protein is CAISVHGSGEKLFF.

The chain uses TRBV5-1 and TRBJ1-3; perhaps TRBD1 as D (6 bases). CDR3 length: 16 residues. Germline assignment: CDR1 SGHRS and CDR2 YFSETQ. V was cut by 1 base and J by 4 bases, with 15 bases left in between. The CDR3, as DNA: TGCGCCAGCAGCTTGCACGGGGGGGCGGAGGGAAACACCATATATTTT. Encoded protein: CASSLHGGAEGNTIYF. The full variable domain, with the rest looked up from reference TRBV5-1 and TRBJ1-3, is KAGVTQTPRYLIKTRGQQVTLSCSPISGHRSVSWYQQTPGQGLQFLFEYFSETQRNKGNFPGRFSGRQFSNSRSEMNVSTLELGDSALYLCASSLHGGAEGNTIYFGEGSWLTVV.

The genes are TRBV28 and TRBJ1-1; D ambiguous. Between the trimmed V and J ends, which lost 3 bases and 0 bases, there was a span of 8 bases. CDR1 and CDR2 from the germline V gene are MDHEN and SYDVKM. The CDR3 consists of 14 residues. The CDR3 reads CASSLGSMNTEAFF. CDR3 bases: TGTGCCAGCAGTTTGGGGTCCATGAACACTGAAGCTTTCTTT.

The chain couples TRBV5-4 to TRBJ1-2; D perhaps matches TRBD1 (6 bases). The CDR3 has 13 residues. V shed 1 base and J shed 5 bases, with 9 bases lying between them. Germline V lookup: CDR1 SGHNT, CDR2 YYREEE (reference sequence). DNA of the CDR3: TGTGCCAGCAGCTTGCAGGGGCCTTATGGCTACACCTTC. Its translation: CASSLQGPYGYTF.

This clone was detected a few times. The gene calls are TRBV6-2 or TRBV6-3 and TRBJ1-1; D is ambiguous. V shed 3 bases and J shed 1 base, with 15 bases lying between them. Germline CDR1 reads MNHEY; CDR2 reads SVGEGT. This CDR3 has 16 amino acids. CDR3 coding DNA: TGTGCCAGCAGTTATTCTACCTTGGACCAGAACACTGAAGCTTTCTTT. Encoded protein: CASSYSTLDQNTEAFF.

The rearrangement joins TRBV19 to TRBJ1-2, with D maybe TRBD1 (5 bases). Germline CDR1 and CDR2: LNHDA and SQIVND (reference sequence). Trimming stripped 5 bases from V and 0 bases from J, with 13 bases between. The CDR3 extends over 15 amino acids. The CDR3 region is CASSRREGSNYGYTF. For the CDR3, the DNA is TGTGCCAGTAGTCGGCGAGAGGGGTCTAACTATGGCTACACCTTC.

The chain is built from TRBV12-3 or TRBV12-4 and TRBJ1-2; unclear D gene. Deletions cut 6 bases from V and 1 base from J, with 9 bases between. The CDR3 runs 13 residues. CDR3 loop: CASRQTGNYGYTF. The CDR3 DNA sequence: TGTGCCAGCAGGCAAACTGGTAACTATGGCTACACCTTC.

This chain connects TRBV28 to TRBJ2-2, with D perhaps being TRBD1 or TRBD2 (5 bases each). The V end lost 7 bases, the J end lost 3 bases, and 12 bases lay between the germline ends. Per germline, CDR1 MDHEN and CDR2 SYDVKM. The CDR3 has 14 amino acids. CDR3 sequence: CASKPGTYTGELFF. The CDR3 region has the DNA TGTGCCAGCAAACCCGGGACCTACACCGGGGAGCTGTTTTTT.

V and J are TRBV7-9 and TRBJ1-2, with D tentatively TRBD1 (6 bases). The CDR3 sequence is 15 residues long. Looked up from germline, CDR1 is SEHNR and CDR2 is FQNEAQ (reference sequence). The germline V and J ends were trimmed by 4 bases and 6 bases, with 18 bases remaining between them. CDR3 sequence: CASSSSQGISDGYTF. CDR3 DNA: TGTGCCAGCAGCTCGTCCCAGGGGATTTCGGATGGCTACACCTTC.